What follows are 15 T cell receptor beta chains derived from one specimen sequenced in a study of blood T cell repertoires in COVID-19. Data came from immunoSEQ multiplex PCR; TCRdb stores just in-frame clones and leaves some out. This table holds a few hundred thousand clones, roughly 90% found once. Material for sequencing was PBMCs or T cells enriched from blood (not recorded which). The receptors come from a woman in her 30s who had recovered from COVID-19.

The chain uses TRBV5-8 and TRBJ1-5; TRBD1 aligns across 7 bases. The germline V gene has CDR1 SGHTS and CDR2 YDEGEE. The CDR3 extends over 17 amino acids. Trimming removed 0 bases from V and 8 bases from J; junction bases left unmatched: 14. In DNA, the CDR3 is TGTGCCAGCAGCTTGGGGCAGGGGGAGATCTATTCGGAGCCCCAGCATTTT. Translated, it gives CASSLGQGEIYSEPQHF.

This clone was seen just once. The chain uses TRBV3-1 (or the pseudogene TRBV3-2) and TRBJ1-4; 7 bases agree with TRBD1. Germline CDR1 reads LGHDT; CDR2 reads YNNKEL (reference sequence). The ends lost 2 bases at V and 5 bases at J; junction bases unmatched: 5. This CDR3 has 15 residues. CDR3 in amino acids: CASSQWDRRNEKLFF. The CDR3 nucleotides are TGTGCCAGCAGCCAATGGGACAGAAGGAATGAAAAACTGTTTTTT.

The sample holds many counts of this clone. V gene TRBV4-1 combines with J gene TRBJ1-1, with a weak D call TRBD1 (6 bases). The CDR3 consists of 14 residues. Trimming cost V 3 bases and J 7 bases, with 15 bases left between them. CDR1 is MGHRA and CDR2 is YSYEKL in the germline V gene. CDR3 residues: CASSHSQGFIEAFF. The CDR3 DNA reads as TGCGCCAGCAGCCACTCTCAGGGGTTTATTGAAGCTTTCTTT.

The V call is TRBV7-2, the J call TRBJ1-5; 8 bases match TRBD1. Germline V gene data show CDR1 as SGHTA and CDR2 as FQGNSA. The CDR3 length is 16 residues. Losses at the gene ends were 5 bases for V and 4 bases for J; bases not matched to a gene: 10. In DNA, the CDR3 is TGTGCCAGCAGCGCACAGACAGGGGTAAGGAATCAGCCCCAGCATTTT. Its translation is CASSAQTGVRNQPQHF. The full variable domain, completed using reference TRBV7-2 and TRBJ1-5, is GAGVSQSPSNKVTEKGKDVELRCDPISGHTALYWYRQSLGQGLEFLIYFQGNSAPDKSGLPSDRFSAERTGGSVSTLTIQRTQQEDSAVYLCASSAQTGVRNQPQHFGDGTRLSIL.

The chain links TRBV18 to TRBJ2-1; a possible D gene is TRBD2 (6 bases). Trimming stripped 6 bases from V and 5 bases from J, with 8 bases between. CDR1 is KGHSH and CDR2 is LQKENI in the germline V gene. The CDR3 totals 12 residues. CDR3 region: CASSASDNEQFF. The CDR3 bases are TGTGCCAGCTCCGCTAGCGACAATGAGCAGTTCTTC.

The chain uses TRBV7-6 and TRBJ1-1, with 7 bases lining up with TRBD1. CDR3 length equals 15 residues. V was clipped by 5 bases and J by 3 bases; unmatched bases: 9. The germline V gene encodes CDR1 SGHVS and CDR2 FNYEAQ. The CDR3, as DNA: TGTGCCAGCAGCCGGCAGGGGGTCTTGGACACTGAAGCTTTCTTT. This translates into CASSRQGVLDTEAFF.

The DNA of the CDR3 is TGTGCCAGCAGCCCGAAAAGCGGACTAGCGGGTCAAGAGACCCAGTACTTC. It specifies CASSPKSGLAGQETQYF. The V gene is TRBV11-2, the J gene TRBJ2-5; the match to TRBD2 covers 11 bases. Germline CDR1 SGHAT, CDR2 FQNNGV. The CDR3 length is 17 residues. V shed 5 bases and J 2 bases; nucleotides not matched to a gene: 10. The entire variable domain, with the rest obtained from reference TRBV11-2 and TRBJ2-5, is as follows: EAGVAQSPRYKIIEKRQSVAFWCNPISGHATLYWYQQILGQGPKLLIQFQNNGVVDDSQLPKDRFSAERLKGVDSTLKIQPAKLEDSAVYLCASSPKSGLAGQETQYFGPGTRLLVL.

The chain is built from TRBV15 and TRBJ2-1, with 10 bases identical to TRBD2. The germline CDR1 and CDR2 sequences are LNHNV and YYDKDF (reference sequence). The CDR3 length is 15 residues. J gave up 4 bases and V 4 bases, and 4 bases lay outside the gene matches. The CDR3 region is CATSKRTSGYNEQFF. The CDR3 DNA reads TGTGCCACCAGCAAGCGGACTAGCGGATACAATGAGCAGTTCTTC.

The sample holds one count of this clone. The rearrangement joins TRBV4-2 to TRBJ1-1; perhaps TRBD1 as D (5 bases). Germline V gives CDR1 LGHNA, CDR2 YNFKEQ. The V end was cut by 8 bases, the J end by 1 base, with 17 bases between. The CDR3 contains 15 residues. CDR3 sequence (DNA): TGTGCCAGCGCCCGGGGAGGGGCGGGGAACACTGAAGCTTTCTTT. Its protein product is CASARGGAGNTEAFF.

Concerning this clone itself: Other DNA sequences in this sample translate to the same CDR3. CDR3 nucleotide sequence: TGTGCCAGCAGCTTAGGGACAGGGTTCTATGGCTACACCTTC. This gives the protein CASSLGTGFYGYTF. J is TRBJ1-2 and V is TRBV7-9; 8 bases agree with TRBD1. The CDR3 length is 14 residues. With V trimmed by 1 base and J by 4 bases, 2 bases remained unmatched. CDR1 SEHNR and CDR2 FQNEAQ come from the germline V gene (reference sequence).

This chain links TRBV10-3 with TRBJ1-2, with 9 bases fitting TRBD1. The V gene's germline CDR1 is ENHRY and CDR2 SYGVKD. The CDR3 spans 18 residues. V lost 2 bases, J lost 3 bases, and 13 bases stayed unmatched. CDR3 loop: CAISEKIKGQGIYYGYTF. The CDR3, as DNA: TGTGCCATCAGTGAGAAAATTAAGGGACAGGGAATCTACTATGGCTACACCTTC.

The V and J genes are TRBV24-1 and TRBJ2-3; 7 nucleotides match TRBD2. After removal of 9 bases from V and 0 bases from J, the junction contained 5 bases not matched to a gene. The CDR3 is 14 residues long. Germline V CDR1 and CDR2: KGHDR, SFDVKD. CDR3 nucleotide sequence: TGTGCCACCTCAATCGGGGGGAGCACAGATACGCAGTATTTT. As protein: CATSIGGSTDTQYF.

The CDR3: CASSTDRDRSYEQYF. The CDR3 DNA reads as TGTGCCAGCAGTACAGACCGGGACAGGTCATACGAGCAGTACTTC. The V call is TRBV28, the J call TRBJ2-7; 8 positions match TRBD1. Germline CDR1 MDHEN, CDR2 SYDVKM. CDR3 size: 15 residues. V lost 5 bases to trimming and J lost 4 bases; unmatched junction nucleotides: 10.

The chain combines TRBV6-5 with TRBJ2-7, with TRBD2 matching 8 bases. The length of the CDR3 is 14 residues. V was pared by 10 bases and J by 3 bases, with 11 bases of the junction left unmatched. Germline V gives CDR1 MNHEY, CDR2 SVGAGI. The CDR3 is CATLPGTRGYEQYF. The CDR3, as DNA: TGTGCCACCCTGCCCGGGACTAGAGGCTACGAGCAGTACTTC.

The J gene is TRBJ2-5, the V gene TRBV7-8; 9 positions match TRBD2. The V and J ends lost 7 bases and 2 bases, in that order; junction bases with no gene match: 11. This CDR3 contains 16 residues. Germline CDR1 is SGHVS and CDR2 is FQNEAQ. This CDR3 reads CASTVPGLAQQETQYF. Written as DNA, the CDR3 is TGTGCCAGCACCGTCCCGGGACTAGCACAGCAAGAGACCCAGTACTTC.